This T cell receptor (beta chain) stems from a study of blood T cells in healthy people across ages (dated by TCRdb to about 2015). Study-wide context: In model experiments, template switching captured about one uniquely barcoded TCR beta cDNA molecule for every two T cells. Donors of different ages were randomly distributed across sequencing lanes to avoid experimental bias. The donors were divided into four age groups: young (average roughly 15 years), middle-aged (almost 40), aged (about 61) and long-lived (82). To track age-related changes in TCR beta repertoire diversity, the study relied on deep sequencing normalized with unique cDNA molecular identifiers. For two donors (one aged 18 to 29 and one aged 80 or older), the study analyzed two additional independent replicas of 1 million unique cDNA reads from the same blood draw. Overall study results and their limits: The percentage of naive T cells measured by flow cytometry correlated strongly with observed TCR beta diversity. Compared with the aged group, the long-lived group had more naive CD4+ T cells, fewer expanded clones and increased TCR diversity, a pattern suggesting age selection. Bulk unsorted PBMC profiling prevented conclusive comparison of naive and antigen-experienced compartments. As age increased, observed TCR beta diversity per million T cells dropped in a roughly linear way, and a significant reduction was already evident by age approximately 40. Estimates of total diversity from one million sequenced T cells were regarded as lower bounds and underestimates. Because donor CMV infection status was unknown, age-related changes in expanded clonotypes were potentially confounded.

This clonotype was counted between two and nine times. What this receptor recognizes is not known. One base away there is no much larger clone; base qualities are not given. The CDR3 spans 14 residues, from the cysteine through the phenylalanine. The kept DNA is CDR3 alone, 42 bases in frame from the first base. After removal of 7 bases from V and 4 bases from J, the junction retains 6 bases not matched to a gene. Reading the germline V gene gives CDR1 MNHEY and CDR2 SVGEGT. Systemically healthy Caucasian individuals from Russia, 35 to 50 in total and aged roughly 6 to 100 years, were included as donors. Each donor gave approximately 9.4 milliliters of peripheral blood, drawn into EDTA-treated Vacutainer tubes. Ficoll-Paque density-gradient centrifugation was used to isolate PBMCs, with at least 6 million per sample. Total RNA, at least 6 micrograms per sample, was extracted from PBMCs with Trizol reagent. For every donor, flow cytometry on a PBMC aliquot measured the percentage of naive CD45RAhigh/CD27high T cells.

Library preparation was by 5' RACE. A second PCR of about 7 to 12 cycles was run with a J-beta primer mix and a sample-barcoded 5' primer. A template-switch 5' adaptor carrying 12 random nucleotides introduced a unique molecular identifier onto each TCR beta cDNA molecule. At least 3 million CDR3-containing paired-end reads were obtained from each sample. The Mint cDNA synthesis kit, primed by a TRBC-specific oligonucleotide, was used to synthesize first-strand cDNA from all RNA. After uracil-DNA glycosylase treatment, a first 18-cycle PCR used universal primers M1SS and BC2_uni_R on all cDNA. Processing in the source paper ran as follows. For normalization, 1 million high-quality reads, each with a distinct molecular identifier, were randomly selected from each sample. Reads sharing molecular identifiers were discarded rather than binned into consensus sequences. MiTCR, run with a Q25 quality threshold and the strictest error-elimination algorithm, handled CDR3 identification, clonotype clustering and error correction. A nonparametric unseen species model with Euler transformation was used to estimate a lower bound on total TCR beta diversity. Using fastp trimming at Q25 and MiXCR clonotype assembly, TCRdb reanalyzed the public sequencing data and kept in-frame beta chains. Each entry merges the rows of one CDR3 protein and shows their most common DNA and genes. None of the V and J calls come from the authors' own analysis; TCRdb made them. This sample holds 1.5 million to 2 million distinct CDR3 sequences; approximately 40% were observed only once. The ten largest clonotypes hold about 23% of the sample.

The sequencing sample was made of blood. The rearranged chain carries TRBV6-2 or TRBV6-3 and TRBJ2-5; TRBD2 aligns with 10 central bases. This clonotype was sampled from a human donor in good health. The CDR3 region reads CASMSGGAGETQYF. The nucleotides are TGTGCCAGCATGAGCGGGGGGGCTGGAGAGACCCAGTACTTC.